This entry describes one T cell receptor (beta chain). The antigen remains undetermined. Data came from immunoSEQ multiplex PCR; TCRdb stores just in-frame clones and leaves some out. The repertoire has around 100,000 clones, more than 75% of them found once; the top ten carry over 0.95%. The sample originates from a study of graft-versus-host responses after intestinal transplantation. The CDR3 has 17 residues. The chain links TRBV21-1 to TRBJ2-7; the table names TRBD1, a call not compared with the DNA. TRBV21-1 is reported as a pseudogene. This receptor was identified in a human donor who was the organ donor for an intestinal transplant. This material consisted of unstimulated CD4+ T cells sorted from spleen or lymph node cells, taken before transplant. The CDR3 loop reads CASSSPKWDSDGYEQYF. CDR3 nucleotides: TGTGCCAGCAGCTCACCAAAGTGGGACAGTGACGGATACGAGCAGTACTTC.